These 12 T cell receptor beta chains were sequenced from one sample in a study of blood T cell repertoires in COVID-19. Method: immunoSEQ multiplex PCR; TCRdb's copy keeps in-frame clones and lacks some. The sample has roughly 91,000 clones, less than 85% seen once; the top ten hold roughly 7.3%. Sequencing input: peripheral blood. The receptors here all came from a man in his sixties or seventies with acute or convalescent COVID-19.

This chain connects TRBV15 to TRBJ2-5; D remains unclear. Trimming removed 0 bases from V and 5 bases from J, with 7 bases in between. Looked up from germline, CDR1 is LNHNV and CDR2 is YYDKDF (reference sequence). CDR3 length: 13 amino acids. CDR3 in DNA: TGTGCCACCAGCAGAGATCTCAGGGAGACCCAGTACTTC. It yields the protein CATSRDLRETQYF.

The chain carries TRBV28 and TRBJ1-5; D is ambiguous. Germline assignment: CDR1 MDHEN and CDR2 SYDVKM. The length of the CDR3 is 16 residues. V was cut by 2 bases and J by 5 bases, with 16 bases left in between. DNA of the CDR3: TGTGCCAGCAGTTTACCTACGGTCCGGAGAGATCAGCCCCAGCATTTT. Amino acid sequence: CASSLPTVRRDQPQHF.

V is TRBV14 and J is TRBJ2-7; D is uncertain. Germline V CDR1 and CDR2: SGHDN, FVKESK. This CDR3 is built from 15 residues. Trimming removed 0 bases from V and 3 bases from J, with 12 bases in between. The CDR3 is CASSQDLFGRYEQYF. CDR3 coding DNA: TGTGCCAGCAGCCAAGATCTTTTTGGGCGCTACGAGCAGTACTTC. The whole variable domain, filled in from reference TRBV14 and TRBJ2-7, reads EAGVTQFPSHSVIEKGQTVTLRCDPISGHDNLYWYRRVMGKEIKFLLHFVKESKQDESGMPNNRFLAERTGGTYSTLKVQPAELEDSGVYFCASSQDLFGRYEQYFGPGTRLTVT.

The chain uses TRBV5-1 and TRBJ1-1, with a tentative D call TRBD1 (5 bases). V was shortened by 0 bases and J by 11 bases, with 17 bases between the two germline ends. CDR3 length equals 14 residues. Germline-derived CDR1 and CDR2 are SGHRS and YFSETQ. The CDR3 region is CASSLGRDPVLAFF. CDR3 DNA sequence: TGCGCCAGCAGCTTGGGGAGGGACCCCGTTTTGGCTTTCTTT.

The chain uses TRBV28 and TRBJ1-5; D perhaps matches TRBD1 (6 bases). The length of the CDR3 is 16 residues. The V end was cut by 5 bases, the J end by 0 bases, with 14 bases between. The germline V gene has CDR1 MDHEN and CDR2 SYDVKM. In DNA, the CDR3 is TGTGCCAGCAGTCCCCAGGGACAATATAGCAATCAGCCCCAGCATTTT. It specifies CASSPQGQYSNQPQHF.

V gene TRBV28 combines with J gene TRBJ1-5, with D perhaps TRBD1 (5 bases). V lost 3 bases to trimming and J lost 1 base, with 10 bases between them. Germline V gene sequence: CDR1 MDHEN, CDR2 SYDVKM. This CDR3 comprises 15 residues. CDR3 in DNA: TGTGCCAGCAGTTTGGCAGGGATAAGCAATCAGCCCCAGCATTTT. Protein sequence: CASSLAGISNQPQHF.

In DNA form, the CDR3 reads TGCGCCAGCAGTGAACCGGGACAGGGGATCGACGAGCAGTACGTC. This gives the protein CASSEPGQGIDEQYV. J is TRBJ2-7 and V is TRBV10-1, with TRBD1 matching over 10 bases. The CDR3 length is 15 residues. The V gene end was trimmed by 3 bases and the J gene end by 5 bases; junction bases not matched to a gene: 7. Per the germline V gene, CDR1 is WNHNN and CDR2 is SYGVQD (reference sequence).

The genes are TRBV29-1 and TRBJ1-6, with D perhaps matching TRBD1 (6 bases). CDR3 length equals 17 residues. The germline CDR1 and CDR2 sequences are SQVTM and ANQGSEA. V lost 4 bases, J lost 3 bases, and 19 bases lay in between. The CDR3 is CSVGNPDSNYYNSPLHF. The CDR3, as DNA: TGCAGCGTTGGTAACCCGGACAGTAATTACTATAATTCACCCCTCCACTTT.

The V and J genes are TRBV29-1 and TRBJ2-1, with 8 bases lining up with TRBD2. Germline CDR1 and CDR2: SQVTM and ANQGSEA. This CDR3 region has 16 residues. With 5 bases clipped from V and 8 bases from J, the junction kept 17 bases outside the gene matches. The CDR3 sequence: CSVTPPLAGRVDEQFF. Written as DNA, the CDR3 is TGCAGCGTTACCCCCCCTTTAGCGGGGAGGGTCGATGAGCAGTTCTTC.

Concerning this clone itself: The same CDR3 also results from other DNA sequences found in this sample. This sequence joins TRBV19 and TRBJ2-5; a possible D gene is TRBD1 (6 bases). The CDR3 is 15 residues long. The germline V and J ends were trimmed by 3 bases and 4 bases, with 15 bases remaining between them. CDR1 and CDR2 from the germline V gene are LNHDA and SQIVND (reference sequence). The CDR3 here is CASSISRGSRETQYF. CDR3 bases: TGTGCCAGTAGTATTAGCAGGGGTAGCAGAGAGACCCAGTACTTC.

The J gene is TRBJ2-1, the V gene TRBV7-2; TRBD2 is a possible D gene (5 bases). This CDR3 is built from 16 residues. V was pared by 1 base and J by 3 bases, with 13 bases between. The germline V gene encodes CDR1 SGHTA and CDR2 FQGNSA. Here the CDR3 reads CASSLGKRGVYNEQFF. As DNA, the CDR3 is TGTGCCAGCAGCTTAGGTAAACGGGGTGTCTACAATGAGCAGTTCTTC.

The chain joins TRBV11-3 to TRBJ2-2; D not resolved. Germline V gene lookup returns CDR1 SGHNT and CDR2 YENEEA. Deletions cut 5 bases from V and 6 bases from J, with 10 bases between. The CDR3 has 13 amino acids. DNA of the CDR3: TGTGCCAGCAGCCCGCCGAGAGCCGGGGAGCTGTTTTTT. Encoded protein: CASSPPRAGELFF.